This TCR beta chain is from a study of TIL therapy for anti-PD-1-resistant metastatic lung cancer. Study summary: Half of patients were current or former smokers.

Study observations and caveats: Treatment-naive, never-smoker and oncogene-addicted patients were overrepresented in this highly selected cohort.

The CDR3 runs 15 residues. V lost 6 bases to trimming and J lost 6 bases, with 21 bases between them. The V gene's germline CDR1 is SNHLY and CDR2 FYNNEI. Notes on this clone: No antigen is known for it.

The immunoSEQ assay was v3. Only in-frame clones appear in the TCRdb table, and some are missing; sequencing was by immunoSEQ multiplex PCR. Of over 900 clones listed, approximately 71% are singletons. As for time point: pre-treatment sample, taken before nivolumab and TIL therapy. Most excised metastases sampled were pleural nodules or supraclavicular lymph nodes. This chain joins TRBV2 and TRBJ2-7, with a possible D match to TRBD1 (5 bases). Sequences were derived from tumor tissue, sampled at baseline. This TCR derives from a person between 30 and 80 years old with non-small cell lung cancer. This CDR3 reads CASRPSDQGGSEQYF. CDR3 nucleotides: TGTGCCAGCAGGCCATCGGACCAGGGTGGTAGCGAGCAGTACTTC.